Listed below are T cell receptor beta chains from one sample, sequenced in a study of control samples from healthy donors and cancer patients. Some clones are missing from TCRdb's copy, which holds only in-frame ones; the method was immunoSEQ multiplex PCR. The sample lists tens of thousands of clones, less than 95% occurring once. Sequencing input: PBMCs. These receptor sequences come from a man aged 25 to 40 with colorectal cancer. The CDR3 runs from the conserved cysteine through the conserved F or W. A D gene is named only where the DNA matches it firmly. Some rows mark clone size as missing; the rest say once, few, many or name a class of expanded clone.

len	abundance	v_gene	d_gene	j_gene	CDR3nt	CDR3aa
17	NA	TRBV19	NA	TRBJ2-2	TGTGCCAGTAGTAAAGGTCCGGCCGCGGTCAGGGCCGGGGAGCTGTTTTTT	CASSKGPAAVRAGELFF
14	once	TRBV7-2	TRBD1	TRBJ2-5	TGTGCCAGCAGCTTGACAGGGGGCGAAGAGACCCAGTACTTC	CASSLTGGEETQYF
16	NA	TRBV5-1	NA	TRBJ2-4	TGCGCCAGCAGCTTGGCCATGGACTTAGCCAAAAACATTCAGTACTTC	CASSLAMDLAKNIQYF
12	NA	TRBV4-1	NA	TRBJ2-1	TGCGCCAGCAGCCAAGAGGGCAATGAGCAGTTCTTC	CASSQEGNEQFF
12	NA	TRBV13	NA	TRBJ2-1	TGTGCCAGCAGCTTACAGGCCGATGAGCAGTTCTTC	CASSLQADEQFF
15	NA	TRBV15	TRBD1	TRBJ1-4	TGTGCCACCAGCTCCCAGAGACAGGGGAATGAAAAACTGTTTTTT	CATSSQRQGNEKLFF
16	NA	TRBV7-9	TRBD1	TRBJ2-2	TGTGCCAGCAGTCACCCGGGACAGGGGTTAGCCGGGGAGCTGTTTTTT	CASSHPGQGLAGELFF
15	NA	TRBV6-1	TRBD2	TRBJ2-7	TGTGCCAGCAGTGATCCTAGCGGGGGGGCCTACGAGCAGTACTTC	CASSDPSGGAYEQYF
14	once	TRBV5-4	TRBD1	TRBJ2-1	TGTGCCAGCAGCTTGTGGACAGGGGGTAATGAGCAGTTCTTC	CASSLWTGGNEQFF
17	NA	TRBV5-1	TRBD2	TRBJ2-7	TGCGCCAGCAGCTTGTCCGGGACTAGCGGGGGGCCGTACGAGCAGTACTTC	CASSLSGTSGGPYEQYF
14	NA	TRBV11-2	NA	TRBJ1-1	TGTGCCAGCAGCGTAATGACTGGAGTCACTGAAGCTTTCTTT	CASSVMTGVTEAFF
16	NA	TRBV5-1	NA	TRBJ2-2	TGCGCCAGCAGCTTATATGCAGGGACGAACACCGGGGAGCTGTTTTTT	CASSLYAGTNTGELFF
13	NA	TRBV7-8	NA	TRBJ2-3	TGTGCCAGCAGCCCAGGACCGTCCGATACGCAGTATTTT	CASSPGPSDTQYF
14	NA	TRBV5-1	TRBD1	TRBJ2-5	TGCGCCAGCAGCTTGGGACAGGGAAAAGAGACCCAGTACTTC	CASSLGQGKETQYF
16	NA	TRBV18	NA	TRBJ1-3	TGTGCCAGCTCACTCGGGCCAACTTTCTCTGGAAACACCATATATTTT	CASSLGPTFSGNTIYF
16	NA	TRBV5-4	TRBD2	TRBJ2-1	TGTGCCAGCAGTTCTCCGGGACTAGGGGTTTACAATGAGCAGTTCTTC	CASSSPGLGVYNEQFF
16	NA	TRBV4-2	NA	TRBJ2-2	TGTGCCAGCAGCCTAGGTGAGACAGGGAACACCGGGGAGCTGTTTTTT	CASSLGETGNTGELFF
12	NA	TRBV3-1/TRBV3-2	NA	TRBJ1-4	TGTGCCAGCAGCCTAGGGAGTGAAAAACTGTTTTTT	CASSLGSEKLFF
15	NA	TRBV4-3	NA	TRBJ1-1	TGCGCCAGCAGCCAAGATCGCTCGGTGAACACTGAAGCTTTCTTT	CASSQDRSVNTEAFF
14	NA	TRBV10-2	NA	TRBJ2-7	TGCGCCAGCAGTGAGTCGGGACGGACCTACGAGCAGTACTTC	CASSESGRTYEQYF
14	NA	TRBV7-2	TRBD2	TRBJ2-3	TGTGCCAGCAGCTTAGGACTAGCTGCAGATACGCAGTATTTT	CASSLGLAADTQYF
15	NA	TRBV5-6	NA	TRBJ1-6	TGTGCCAGCAGCTTACAGGCCTATGGCGGTTCACCCCTCCACTTT	CASSLQAYGGSPLHF
12	NA	TRBV7-8	NA	TRBJ2-7	TGTGCCAGCAGCTTAGCGGGCTGGGCTTCGGACTTC	CASSLAGWASDF
17	NA	TRBV5-5	TRBD1	TRBJ2-2	TGTGCCAGCAGCCCCGGACAGGCGTTAAGGAACACCGGGGAGCTGTTTTTT	CASSPGQALRNTGELFF
16	NA	TRBV27	NA	TRBJ1-5	TGTGCCAGCAGTTTACAGGGACCCCCCAGCAATCAGCCCCAGCATTTT	CASSLQGPPSNQPQHF
17	NA	TRBV7-2	NA	TRBJ1-1	TGTGCCAGCAGCTTAGCGTTTCCGCCAGTTGGTAACACTGAAGCTTTCTTT	CASSLAFPPVGNTEAFF
14	NA	TRBV6-5	NA	TRBJ1-1	TGTGCCAGCAGAAAGCGGACAGAGAACACTGAAGCTTTCTTT	CASRKRTENTEAFF
13	NA	TRBV7-9	NA	TRBJ2-1	TGTGCCAGCAGCTTATGGGGGGGCGATGAGCAGTTCTTC	CASSLWGGDEQFF
13	NA	TRBV30	NA	TRBJ1-3	TGTGCCTGGAGTATCCCTCCTGGAAACACCATATATTTT	CAWSIPPGNTIYF
13	NA	TRBV30	NA	TRBJ1-1	TGTGCCTGGATACTACAGGGGAACACTGAAGCTTTCTTT	CAWILQGNTEAFF
14	NA	TRBV30	NA	TRBJ1-4	TGTGCCTGGAGTGTACGGGCCTCAAAGGGGAAACTGTTTTTT	CAWSVRASKGKLFF
15	NA	TRBV19	TRBD2	TRBJ2-1	TGTGCCAGTAGTATACAGCTAGCGGGGAACAATGAGCAGTTCTTC	CASSIQLAGNNEQFF
15	NA	TRBV5-6	NA	TRBJ1-5	TGTGCCAGCAGCTTTTTACAGAAACCGGATCAGCCCCAGCATTTT	CASSFLQKPDQPQHF
17	once	TRBV24-1	NA	TRBJ2-4	TGTGCCACCAGTGACTCCCCCCGGGGGCCAGCCAAAAACATTCAGTACTTC	CATSDSPRGPAKNIQYF
15	NA	TRBV6-1	NA	TRBJ2-7	TGTGCCAGCAGTGAATCAGGCGGACGGACCTACGAGCAGTACTTC	CASSESGGRTYEQYF
16	NA	TRBV3-1/TRBV3-2	NA	TRBJ2-3	TGTGCCAGCAGCCAAGATCGGACAGATATCACAGATACGCAGTATTTT	CASSQDRTDITDTQYF
17	NA	TRBV4-1	TRBD2	TRBJ2-1	TGCGCCAGCAGAAATGAAGGGGGGGGACTAGCGACGCAAGAGCAGTTCTTC	CASRNEGGGLATQEQFF
17	NA	TRBV4-2	NA	TRBJ1-3	TGTGCCAGCAGCCAAGGGTCCGGGACTGTGGTTGGAAACACCATATATTTT	CASSQGSGTVVGNTIYF
16	NA	TRBV15	TRBD2	TRBJ2-1	TGTGCCACCAGCAGAGATAAACTAGCGGGGGGCCCAGAGCAGTTCTTC	CATSRDKLAGGPEQFF
13	once	TRBV6-5	TRBD1	TRBJ1-2	TGTGCCAGCAGTTCGACAGGGCCGTATGGCTACACCTTC	CASSSTGPYGYTF
16	NA	TRBV4-1	NA	TRBJ1-5	TGCGCCAGCAGCCCCCAGGAAGGGAATAGCAATCAGCCCCAGCATTTT	CASSPQEGNSNQPQHF
13	NA	TRBV6-5	NA	TRBJ1-1	TGTGCCAGCGGGAGGGGGGGGAACACTGAAGCTTTCTTT	CASGRGGNTEAFF